The source of this TCR beta chain is a study of CD8 T cells in ankylosing spondylitis. The junction had 18 bases not matched to a gene; V was cut back by 6 bases and J by 2 bases. This CDR3 contains 20 residues. The germline CDR1 and CDR2 sequences are SGDLS and YYNGEE. This clonotype was seen repeatedly, ten times or more. The target antigen is unknown. Study conclusions and caveats: Matched ankylosing spondylitis synovial fluid reportedly contained a significantly enriched population of disease-linked clones. Ankylosing spondylitis blood appeared to be characterized by a TCR beta motif of eight or nine highly homologous variants.

TCRdb redid the calling of the 5' RACE reads with MiXCR, one entry per CDR3 protein. The sample holds 39,000 or so distinct CDR3 sequences; 3% to 3.5% are singletons and the top ten take 2.8%. The sequence was collected from a male donor with ankylosing spondylitis or in good health (not recorded which). The V and J genes are TRBV9 and TRBJ2-6; 9 bases match TRBD2. The sequencing input was blood, either unsorted or a sorted T cell fraction (not recorded which). The CDR3 sequence is CASTQGAGGIPFAGANVLTF. CDR3 bases: TGTGCCAGCACCCAAGGAGCGGGGGGAATTCCCTTCGCTGGGGCCAACGTCCTGACTTTC.